The T cell receptor beta chain described here comes from a study of read filtering for tumor transcriptome and immune sequencing. Overall study findings and caveats: Without single-read clonotypes, shared clonotype proportions correlated more between IR-seq and RNA-seq. Approximately 77% of IR-seq clonotypes had a single read, yet these held 3.5% to 4.5% of reads.

In its sample, this clonotype was seen many times. Its antigen is not identified. Molecular barcoded adaptors covering alpha/delta and beta/gamma chains were used on roughly 370 ng RNA. TCRdb independently ran MiXCR on the reads; one entry per CDR3 protein. This sample has around 130,000 distinct CDR3 sequences, with over 10% found just once. V shed 8 bases and J 9 bases; nucleotides not matched to a gene: 4. This CDR3 contains 12 residues. The source material was a population of CD138-negative cells sorted from bone marrow. This chain joins TRBV12-3 or TRBV12-4 and TRBJ2-1; the match to TRBD1 covers 10 bases. This clonotype originated in a donor aged 40 or older with multiple myeloma. In DNA, the CDR3 is TGTGCCAGCGGGACAGGGGAAGGTGAGCAGTTCTTC. It specifies CASGTGEGEQFF.